This T cell receptor (beta chain) was recorded in a study of T cells in Graves' hyperthyroidism and ophthalmopathy. CDR1 and CDR2 (germline): SNHLY, FYNNEI. The germline V and J ends were trimmed by 10 bases and 2 bases, with 16 bases remaining between them. This CDR3 is built from 14 residues. Overall study findings and caveats: With a median lead of roughly 6.2 months before onset, the model predicted ophthalmopathy.

Regions amplified from RNA transcripts were the TCR beta CDR3 regions. An initial round of RT-PCR targeting the TCR CDR3 relied on the HTBI primer set. MiXCR, run by TCRdb on the multiplex PCR reads, gives a single entry per CDR3 protein. Of approximately 430,000 distinct CDR3 sequences listed, around 16% were seen once; the top ten hold 13% to 15%. This clonotype came up many times. Its specificity is not known. The gene calls are TRBV2 and TRBJ2-3; a weak D match, TRBD2 (6 bases). This sequence was found in a woman younger than 35 with Graves' hyperthyroidism. Sequenced sample: blood. The CDR3 region is CATARGGITDTQYF. CDR3 sequence (DNA): TGTGCCACGGCCCGAGGCGGGATCACAGATACGCAGTATTTT. The full variable domain, its missing parts supplied by reference TRBV2 and TRBJ2-3, is EPEVTQTPSHQVTQMGQEVILRCVPISNHLYFYWYRQILGQKVEFLVSFYNNEISEKSEIFDDQFSVERPDGSNFTLKIRSTKLEDSAMYFCATARGGITDTQYFGPGTRLTVL.